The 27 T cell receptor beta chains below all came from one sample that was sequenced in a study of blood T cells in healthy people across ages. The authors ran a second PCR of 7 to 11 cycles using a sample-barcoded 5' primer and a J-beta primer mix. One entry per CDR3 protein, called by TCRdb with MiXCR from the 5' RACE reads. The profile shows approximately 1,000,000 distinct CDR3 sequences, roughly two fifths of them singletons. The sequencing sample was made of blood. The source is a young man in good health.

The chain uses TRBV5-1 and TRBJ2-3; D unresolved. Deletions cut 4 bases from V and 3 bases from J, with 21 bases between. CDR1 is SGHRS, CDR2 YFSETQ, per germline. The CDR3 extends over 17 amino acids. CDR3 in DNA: TGCGCCAGCAGCCACAGCTCCAAACCGGCCGTGACAGATACGCAGTATTTT. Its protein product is CASSHSSKPAVTDTQYF.

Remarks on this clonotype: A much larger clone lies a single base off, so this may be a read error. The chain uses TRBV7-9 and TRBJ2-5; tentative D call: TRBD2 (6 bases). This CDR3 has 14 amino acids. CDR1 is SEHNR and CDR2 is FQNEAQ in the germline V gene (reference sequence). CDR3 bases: TGTGCCAGCAGCGTAGCGGACCGTCAAGAGACCCAGTACTTC. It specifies CASSVADRQETQYF.

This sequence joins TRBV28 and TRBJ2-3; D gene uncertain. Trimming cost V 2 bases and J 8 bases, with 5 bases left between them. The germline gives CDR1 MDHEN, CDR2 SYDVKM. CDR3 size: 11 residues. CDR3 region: CASSLGFTQYF. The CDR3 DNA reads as TGTGCCAGCAGTTTAGGGTTTACGCAGTATTTT.

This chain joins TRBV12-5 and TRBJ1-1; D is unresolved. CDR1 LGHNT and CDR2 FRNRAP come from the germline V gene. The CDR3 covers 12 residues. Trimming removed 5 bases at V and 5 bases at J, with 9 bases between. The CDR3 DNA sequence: TGTGCTAGTGGTGTGGGTGCAACTGAAGCTTTCTTT. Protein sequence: CASGVGATEAFF.

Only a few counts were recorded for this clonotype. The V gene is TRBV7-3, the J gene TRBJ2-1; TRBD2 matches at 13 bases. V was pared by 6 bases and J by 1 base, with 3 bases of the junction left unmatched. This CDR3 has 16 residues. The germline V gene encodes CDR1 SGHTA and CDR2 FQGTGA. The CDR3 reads CASSGTSGDSYNEQFF. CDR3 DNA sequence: TGTGCCAGCAGTGGGACTAGCGGGGATTCCTACAATGAGCAGTTCTTC.

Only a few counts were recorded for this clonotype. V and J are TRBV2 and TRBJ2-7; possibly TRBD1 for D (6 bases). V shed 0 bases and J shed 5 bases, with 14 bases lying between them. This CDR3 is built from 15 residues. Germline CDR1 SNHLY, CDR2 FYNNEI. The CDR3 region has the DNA TGTGCCAGCAGTGAAGCGGGACAAGTTGGTGACGAGCAGTACTTC. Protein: CASSEAGQVGDEQYF. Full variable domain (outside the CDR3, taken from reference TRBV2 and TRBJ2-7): EPEVTQTPSHQVTQMGQEVILRCVPISNHLYFYWYRQILGQKVEFLVSFYNNEISEKSEIFDDQFSVERPDGSNFTLKIRSTKLEDSAMYFCASSEAGQVGDEQYFGPGTRLTVT.

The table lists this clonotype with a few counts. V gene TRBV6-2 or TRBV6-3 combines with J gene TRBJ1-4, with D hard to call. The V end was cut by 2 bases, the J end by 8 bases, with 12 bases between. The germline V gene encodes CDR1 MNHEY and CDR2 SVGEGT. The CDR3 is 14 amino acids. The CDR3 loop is CASSYEEGWEKLFF. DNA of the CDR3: TGTGCCAGCAGTTACGAGGAGGGTTGGGAAAAACTGTTTTTT.

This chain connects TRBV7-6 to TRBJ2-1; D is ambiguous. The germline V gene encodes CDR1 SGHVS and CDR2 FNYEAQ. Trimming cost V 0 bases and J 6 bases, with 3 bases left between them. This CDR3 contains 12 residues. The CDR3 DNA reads TGTGCCAGCAGCTTAGCGTTCAATGAGCAGTTCTTC. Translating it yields CASSLAFNEQFF.

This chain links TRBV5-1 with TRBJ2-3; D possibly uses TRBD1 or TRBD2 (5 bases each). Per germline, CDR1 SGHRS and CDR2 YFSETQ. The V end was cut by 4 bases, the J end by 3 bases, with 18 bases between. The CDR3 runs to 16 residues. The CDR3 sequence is CASSVHRRSSTDTQYF. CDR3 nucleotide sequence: TGCGCCAGCAGCGTTCACAGGAGGAGTTCGACAGATACGCAGTATTTT.

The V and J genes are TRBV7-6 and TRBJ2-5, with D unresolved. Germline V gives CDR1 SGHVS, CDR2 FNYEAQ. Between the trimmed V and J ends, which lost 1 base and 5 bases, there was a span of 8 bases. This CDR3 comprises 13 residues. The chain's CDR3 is CASSLVLRETQYF. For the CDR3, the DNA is TGTGCCAGCAGCTTAGTGCTCCGTGAGACCCAGTACTTC.

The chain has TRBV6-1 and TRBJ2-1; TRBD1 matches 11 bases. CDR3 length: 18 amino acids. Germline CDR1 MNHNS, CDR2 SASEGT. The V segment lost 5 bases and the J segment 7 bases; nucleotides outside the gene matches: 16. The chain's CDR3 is CASSPPRFGQGARNEQFF. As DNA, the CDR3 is TGTGCCAGCAGTCCCCCCCGTTTTGGACAGGGGGCGCGTAATGAGCAGTTCTTC.

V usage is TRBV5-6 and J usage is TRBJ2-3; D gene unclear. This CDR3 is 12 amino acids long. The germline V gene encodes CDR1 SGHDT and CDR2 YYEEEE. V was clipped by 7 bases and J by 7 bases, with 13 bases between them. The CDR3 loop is CASSGDRYTQYF. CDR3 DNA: TGTGCCAGCTCTGGGGATCGGTATACGCAGTATTTT.

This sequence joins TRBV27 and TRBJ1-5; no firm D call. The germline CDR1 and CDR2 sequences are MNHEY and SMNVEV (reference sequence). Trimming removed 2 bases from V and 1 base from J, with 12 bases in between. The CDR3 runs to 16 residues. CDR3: CASSLIGSESNQPQHF. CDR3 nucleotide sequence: TGTGCCAGCAGTTTAATCGGCTCAGAGAGCAATCAGCCCCAGCATTTT.

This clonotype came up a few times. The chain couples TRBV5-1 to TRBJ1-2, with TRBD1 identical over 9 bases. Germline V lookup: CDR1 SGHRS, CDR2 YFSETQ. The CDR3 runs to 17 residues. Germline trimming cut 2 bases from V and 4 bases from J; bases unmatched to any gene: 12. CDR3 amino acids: CASSLAGRDRVIYGYTF. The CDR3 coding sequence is TGCGCCAGCAGCTTAGCCGGTCGGGACAGGGTAATCTATGGCTACACCTTC.

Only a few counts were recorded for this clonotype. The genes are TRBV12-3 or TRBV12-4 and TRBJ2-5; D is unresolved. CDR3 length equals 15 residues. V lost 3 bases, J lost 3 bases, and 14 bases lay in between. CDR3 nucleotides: TGTGCCAGCAGTTTGATCGCCTCCGACAAAGAGACCCAGTACTTC. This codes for CASSLIASDKETQYF.

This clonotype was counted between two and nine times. The CDR3 DNA reads TGTGCCAGCAGCTTATTTGGGATCGCAGATACGCAGTATTTT. Protein product: CASSLFGIADTQYF. The J gene is TRBJ2-3, the V gene TRBV7-3; no firm D call. The CDR3 sequence is 14 residues long. The ends were cut back, 2 bases at V and 4 bases at J, with 10 bases in the middle. Germline V CDR1 and CDR2: SGHTA, FQGTGA.

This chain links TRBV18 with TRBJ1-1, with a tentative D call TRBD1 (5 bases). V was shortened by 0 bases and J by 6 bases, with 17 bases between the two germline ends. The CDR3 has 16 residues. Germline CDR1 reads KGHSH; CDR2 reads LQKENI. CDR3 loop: CASSPPSGGIVSEAFF. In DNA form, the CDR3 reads TGTGCCAGCTCACCACCGTCCGGGGGGATAGTTTCTGAAGCTTTCTTT.

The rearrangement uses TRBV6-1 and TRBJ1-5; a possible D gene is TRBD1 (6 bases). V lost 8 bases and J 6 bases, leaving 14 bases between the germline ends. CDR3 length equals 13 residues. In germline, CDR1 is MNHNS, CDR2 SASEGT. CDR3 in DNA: TGTGCCAGCCGGGGCAGGGGCATTCAGCCCCAGCATTTT. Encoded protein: CASRGRGIQPQHF.

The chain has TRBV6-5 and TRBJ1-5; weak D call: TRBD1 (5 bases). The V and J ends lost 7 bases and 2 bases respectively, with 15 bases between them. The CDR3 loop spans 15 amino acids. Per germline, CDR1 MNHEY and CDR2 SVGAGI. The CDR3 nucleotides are TGTGCCAGCATGGGACGGGGGTACGGCAATCAGCCCCAGCATTTT. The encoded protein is CASMGRGYGNQPQHF.

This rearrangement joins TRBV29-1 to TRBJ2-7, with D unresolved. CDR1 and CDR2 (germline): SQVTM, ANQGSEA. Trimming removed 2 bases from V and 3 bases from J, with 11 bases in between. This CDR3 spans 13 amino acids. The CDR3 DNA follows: TGCAGCGTTGAAATAGCCTTAGGCTACGAGCAGTACTTC. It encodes CSVEIALGYEQYF.

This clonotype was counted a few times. The CDR3 region is CATSRDNKETQYF. CDR3 in DNA: TGTGCCACCTCGCGAGACAATAAAGAGACCCAGTACTTC. This chain joins TRBV15 and TRBJ2-5; D uncertain. Germline V gene lookup returns CDR1 LNHNV and CDR2 YYDKDF (reference sequence). Trimming removed 8 bases from V and 3 bases from J, with 13 bases in between. The CDR3 covers 13 residues.

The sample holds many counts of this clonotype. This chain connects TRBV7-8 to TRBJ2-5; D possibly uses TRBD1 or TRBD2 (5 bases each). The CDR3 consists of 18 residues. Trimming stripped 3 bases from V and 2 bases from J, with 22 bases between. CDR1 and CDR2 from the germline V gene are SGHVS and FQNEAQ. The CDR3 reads CASSFEAVRDPIQETQYF. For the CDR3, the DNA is TGTGCCAGCAGCTTCGAGGCAGTCAGGGACCCGATACAAGAGACCCAGTACTTC. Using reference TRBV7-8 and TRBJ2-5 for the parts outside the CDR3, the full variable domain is GAGVSQSPRYKVAKRGQDVALRCDPISGHVSLFWYQQALGQGPEFLTYFQNEAQLDKSGLPSDRFFAERPEGSVSTLKIQRTQQEDSAVYLCASSFEAVRDPIQETQYFGPGTRLLVL.

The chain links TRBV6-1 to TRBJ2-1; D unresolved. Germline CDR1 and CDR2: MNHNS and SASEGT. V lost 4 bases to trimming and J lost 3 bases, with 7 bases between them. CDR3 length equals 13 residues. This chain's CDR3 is CASSGVHYNEQFF. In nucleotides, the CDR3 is TGTGCCAGCAGTGGTGTGCACTACAATGAGCAGTTCTTC.

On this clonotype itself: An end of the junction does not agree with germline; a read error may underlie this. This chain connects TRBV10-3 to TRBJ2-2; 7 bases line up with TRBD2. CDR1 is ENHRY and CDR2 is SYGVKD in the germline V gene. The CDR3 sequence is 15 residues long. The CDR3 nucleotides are TGTACCATCAGCGGGGATTACCAGAACACCGGGGAGCTGTTTTTT. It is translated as CTISGDYQNTGELFF.

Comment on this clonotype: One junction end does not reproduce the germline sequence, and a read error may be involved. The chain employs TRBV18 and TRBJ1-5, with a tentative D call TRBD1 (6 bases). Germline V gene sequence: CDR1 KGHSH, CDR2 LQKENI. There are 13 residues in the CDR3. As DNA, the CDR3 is TGTGCCAACTCACCAGGACAGAATCAGCCCCAGCATTTT. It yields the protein CANSPGQNQPQHF.

The CDR3 protein is CASSTDRLEFF. The CDR3, as DNA: TGTGCCAGCAGTACCGACAGGCTAGAGTTCTTC. This sequence joins TRBV6-6 and TRBJ2-1, with TRBD1 as a possible D gene (6 bases). In germline, CDR1 is MNHNY, CDR2 SVGAGI (reference sequence). V lost 5 bases to trimming and J lost 14 bases, with 13 bases between them. The CDR3 length is 11 residues.

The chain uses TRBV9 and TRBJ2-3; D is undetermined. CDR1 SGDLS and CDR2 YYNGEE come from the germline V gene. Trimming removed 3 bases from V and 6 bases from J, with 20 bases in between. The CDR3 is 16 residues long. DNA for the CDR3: TGTGCCAGCAGCGGCCAACAGTCGGCCGTTGGCGATACGCAGTATTTT. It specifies CASSGQQSAVGDTQYF.